What follows are 22 T cell receptor beta chains derived from one specimen sequenced in a study of blood T cells in healthy people across ages. It was with a sample-barcoded 5' primer and a J-beta primer mix that a second PCR of about 6 to 12 cycles was run. MiXCR, applied by TCRdb to the 5' RACE reads, yields one record per CDR3 protein. Of 850,000 or so distinct CDR3 sequences listed, around 26% are singletons. The sequenced sample was blood. All receptors derive from a woman aged 80 or over in good health.

This clonotype came up many times. The chain carries TRBV2 and TRBJ2-5; perhaps TRBD1 as D (6 bases). The V end was cut by 8 bases, the J end by 5 bases, with 15 bases between. The germline V gene encodes CDR1 SNHLY and CDR2 FYNNEI. CDR3 length equals 13 residues. The CDR3 reads CASLRTVGETQYF. DNA of the CDR3: TGTGCCAGCCTCAGGACAGTTGGGGAGACCCAGTACTTC.

The chain links TRBV6-5 to TRBJ2-1; D is unclear. V shed 6 bases and J shed 5 bases, with 8 bases lying between them. The length of the CDR3 is 12 residues. From germline, CDR1 is MNHEY and CDR2 SVGAGI. This CDR3 reads CASSPDDNEQFF. The CDR3 DNA follows: TGTGCCAGCAGCCCAGATGACAATGAGCAGTTCTTC.

This clonotype was seen at least ten times. The J gene is TRBJ2-5, the V gene TRBV6-1; TRBD2 matches at 14 bases. Per germline, CDR1 MNHNS and CDR2 SASEGT. This CDR3 contains 15 residues. V dropped 6 bases and J dropped 5; count of bases not matched to a gene: 5. CDR3 loop: CASRGTSGGHETQYF. The CDR3 DNA reads TGTGCCAGCAGGGGGACTAGCGGGGGCCACGAGACCCAGTACTTC.

The chain joins TRBV5-1 to TRBJ2-1; 9 bases align to TRBD2. V lost 0 bases, J lost 3 bases, and 4 bases stayed unmatched. CDR1 SGHRS and CDR2 YFSETQ come from the germline V gene. CDR3 length: 16 amino acids. The chain's CDR3 is CASSLGLAEIYNEQFF. CDR3 DNA: TGCGCCAGCAGCTTGGGACTAGCGGAAATCTACAATGAGCAGTTCTTC.

The rearrangement links TRBV3-1 to TRBJ1-2; tentatively, D is TRBD1 (5 bases). The CDR3 consists of 14 residues. V lost 1 base and J lost 3, with 9 bases in between. Germline V gene lookup returns CDR1 LGHDT and CDR2 YNNKEL (reference sequence). The CDR3 DNA is TGTGCCAGCAGCCAAGTTCTCAGGGACTATGGCTACACCTTC. It specifies CASSQVLRDYGYTF.

This clonotype has at least ten counts. This sequence joins TRBV4-3 and TRBJ1-2; tentative D call: TRBD1 (6 bases). The CDR3 sequence is 14 residues long. Germline CDR1 and CDR2: LGHNA and YSLEER. Trimming took 4 bases from V and 6 from J, leaving 15 bases between them. Here the CDR3 reads CASSLGQFGHGYTF. CDR3 nucleotides: TGCGCCAGCAGCCTAGGACAGTTTGGTCATGGCTACACCTTC.

The rearrangement links TRBV6-2 or TRBV6-3 to TRBJ2-5, with 14 bases identical to TRBD2. Trimming cost V 7 bases and J 11 bases; bases outside gene matches: 12. The V gene's germline CDR1 is MNHEY and CDR2 SVGEGT. This CDR3 has 15 residues. CDR3 bases: TGTGCCAGCAAGAGACTAGCGGGGGGGTACAATGAGCAGTACTTC. Encoded protein: CASKRLAGGYNEQYF.

Details on this clonotype: This may come from a read error, since a much larger clone is one base off. The rearrangement uses TRBV20-1 and TRBJ2-3, with 9 bases identical to TRBD2. Germline CDR1 and CDR2: DFQATT and SNEGSKA (reference sequence). The CDR3 runs to 13 residues. After removal of 7 bases from V and 5 bases from J, the junction contained 7 bases not matched to a gene. The CDR3 sequence is CSVGGGAKDTQYF. The CDR3 DNA is TGCAGTGTCGGCGGGGGGGCTAAAGATACGCAGTATTTT.

This clonotype has at least ten counts. This chain joins TRBV20-1 and TRBJ2-7, with 13 bases that match TRBD2. V shed 0 bases and J 6 bases; nucleotides not matched to a gene: 11. Germline V gene lookup returns CDR1 DFQATT and CDR2 SNEGSKA (reference sequence). This CDR3 is built from 17 residues. The DNA for the CDR3 is TGCAGTGCTAGAGACCGGACTAGCGGGGGAGCCTCTATCGAGCAGTACTTC. Translation: CSARDRTSGGASIEQYF.

V is TRBV5-6 and J is TRBJ2-7; D is unresolved. Germline V gene sequence: CDR1 SGHDT, CDR2 YYEEEE. Trimming left V 4 bases short and J 4 bases short, with 9 bases between. The CDR3 runs to 12 residues. In DNA form, the CDR3 reads TGTGCCAGCAGCCGAACAGATTACGAGCAGTACTTC. It encodes CASSRTDYEQYF.

Concerning this clonotype itself: A read error may be the cause here, since a much bigger clone is one base away. The chain joins TRBV29-1 to TRBJ2-3; a possible D gene is TRBD1 (5 bases). Germline CDR1 reads SQVTM; CDR2 reads ANQGSEA. The V and J ends lost 6 bases and 8 bases respectively, with 30 bases between them. This CDR3 is built from 17 residues. In nucleotides, the CDR3 is TGCAGCGTAACTATTCAGGGTAATCTGGGTGTTCAGGCTACGCAGTATTTT. Its translation: CSVTIQGNLGVQATQYF.

The table lists this clonotype with a few counts. The V and J genes are TRBV5-1 and TRBJ2-1, with TRBD1 matching 10 bases. The CDR3 has 16 residues. Germline V gene lookup returns CDR1 SGHRS and CDR2 YFSETQ. The ends lost 0 bases at V and 5 bases at J; junction bases unmatched: 5. This chain's CDR3 is CASSLAGTGAHNEQFF. As DNA, the CDR3 is TGCGCCAGCAGCTTGGCCGGGACAGGGGCCCACAATGAGCAGTTCTTC.

To note about this clonotype: It may be a read error: a sequence one base away is much more abundant. Since no conserved phenylalanine or tryptophan closes the CDR3, a read error is the likely cause. This rearrangement joins TRBV20-1 to TRBJ2-7, with a possible D match to TRBD2 (5 bases). The CDR3 has 14 amino acids. CDR1 and CDR2 from the germline V gene are DFQATT and SNEGSKA (reference sequence). V lost 2 bases and J 1 base, leaving 12 bases between the germline ends. The CDR3 protein is CSARRGSGSYEQYL. For the CDR3, the DNA is TGCAGTGCTAGACGCGGGTCGGGATCCTACGAGCAGTACCTC.

In the case of this clonotype: One junction end disagrees with the germline gene, perhaps due to a read error. V gene TRBV6-5 combines with J gene TRBJ2-1, with D perhaps TRBD1 or TRBD2 (5 bases each). The CDR3 spans 17 residues. Germline V CDR1 and CDR2: MNHEY, SVGAGI. The CDR3 coding sequence is TGCGCCAGCAGTTCACGCCCCAGGTTTGGGGGACGCAGTGAGCAGTTCTTC. It yields the protein CASSSRPRFGGRSEQFF.

The rearrangement links TRBV20-1 to TRBJ2-7; D perhaps matches TRBD1 (5 bases). This CDR3 has 13 amino acids. Trimming left V 3 bases short and J 0 bases short, with 9 bases between. Germline lookup yields CDR1 DFQATT and CDR2 SNEGSKA (reference sequence). This CDR3 is CSASQGVSYEQYF. DNA for the CDR3: TGCAGTGCTAGTCAGGGCGTCTCCTACGAGCAGTACTTC.

Only a few counts were recorded for this clonotype. This chain's CDR3 is CASSPSSPQGVGRDTQYF. The CDR3 DNA reads as TGTGCCAGCAGCCCCTCTAGCCCACAGGGGGTAGGTCGAGATACGCAGTATTTT. The chain couples TRBV7-2 to TRBJ2-3; 8 bases fit TRBD1. With 5 bases clipped from V and 5 bases from J, the junction kept 18 bases outside the gene matches. The CDR3 has 18 residues. Germline V lookup: CDR1 SGHTA, CDR2 FQGNSA.

The genes are TRBV7-9 and TRBJ2-2; D uncertain. CDR1 is SEHNR and CDR2 is FQNEAQ in the germline V gene (reference sequence). The CDR3 is 17 amino acids. The ends were cut back, 1 base at V and 1 base at J, with 13 bases in the middle. The chain's CDR3 is CASSLVRLPLNTGELFF. The CDR3 DNA follows: TGTGCCAGCAGCTTAGTCCGTCTACCCCTGAACACCGGGGAGCTGTTTTTT.

This clonotype appeared many times. The rearrangement links TRBV28 to TRBJ2-4; 8 nucleotides agree with TRBD1. Unmatched junction bases numbered 7, after V lost 7 bases and J lost 11 bases. CDR3 size: 12 residues. CDR1 is MDHEN, CDR2 SYDVKM, per germline. CDR3 sequence: CASTLPGQVQYF. The CDR3 region has the DNA TGTGCCAGCACCCTACCGGGACAGGTTCAGTACTTC. Combining the CDR3 with reference TRBV28 and TRBJ2-4 gives the whole variable domain DVKVTQSSRYLVKRTGEKVFLECVQDMDHENMFWYRQDPGLGLRLIYFSYDVKMKEKGDIPEGYSVSREKKERFSLILESASTNQTSMYLCASTLPGQVQYFGAGTRLSVL.

This clonotype has ten or more counts. The chain carries TRBV20-1 and TRBJ1-4; 9 bases line up with TRBD1. Looked up from germline, CDR1 is DFQATT and CDR2 is SNEGSKA (reference sequence). The ends lost 7 bases at V and 5 bases at J; junction bases unmatched: 17. This CDR3 is 17 amino acids long. The CDR3 loop reads CSVSTGGAPGVNEKLFF. The CDR3 bases are TGCAGTGTCAGTACAGGGGGCGCCCCGGGAGTAAATGAAAAACTGTTTTTT.

This clonotype has just a few counts. This rearrangement joins TRBV28 to TRBJ1-6, with 9 bases that match TRBD1. The junction had 5 bases not matched to a gene; V was cut back by 5 bases and J by 3 bases. Germline assignment: CDR1 MDHEN and CDR2 SYDVKM. The CDR3 totals 16 residues. The CDR3 DNA reads TGTGCCAGCAGTCGACAGGGGGGAAGCTATAATTCACCCCTCCACTTT. Translating it yields CASSRQGGSYNSPLHF.

This clonotype came up many times. V usage is TRBV27 and J usage is TRBJ2-1; D not certain. V was cut by 4 bases and J by 6 bases, with 13 bases left in between. Germline-derived CDR1 and CDR2 are MNHEY and SMNVEV (reference sequence). The CDR3 has 14 amino acids. The CDR3 bases are TGTGCCAGCAGTTCACGGACCCATACCAATGAGCAGTTCTTC. It codes for CASSSRTHTNEQFF.

Concerning this clonotype: A much larger clonotype is one base distant, so this may be a read error. The chain employs TRBV7-2 and TRBJ2-7; 13 bases match TRBD2. CDR1 and CDR2 (germline): SGHTA, FQGNSA. V was clipped by 2 bases and J by 12 bases; unmatched bases: 19. This CDR3 has 18 amino acids. CDR3 DNA: TGTGCCAGCAGCTTACAAATTAGACTAGCGGGGGGCCGGGAGACCCTGTACTTC. Translating it yields CASSLQIRLAGGRETLYF. Combining the CDR3 with reference TRBV7-2 and TRBJ2-7 gives the whole variable domain GAGVSQSPSNKVTEKGKDVELRCDPISGHTALYWYRQSLGQGLEFLIYFQGNSAPDKSGLPSDRFSAERTGGSVSTLTIQRTQQEDSAVYLCASSLQIRLAGGRETLYFGPGTRLTVT.